The source of this T cell receptor (beta chain) is a study of cytomegalovirus exposure and HLA in healthy donors. Study-wide results and caveats: Versus the roughly 690-donor mean, an Asian-associated ancestry cluster reportedly showed fewer N-insertions in a later analysis.

About this clone: The antigen is unknown.

This CDR3 has 13 residues. CDR1 is MDHEN, CDR2 SYDVKM, per germline. Trimming removed 5 bases from V and 3 bases from J, with 11 bases in between. A multiplex PCR was run with 60 Vbeta primers and 13 Jbeta primers. Assay used: immunoSEQ multiplex PCR; TCRdb lists only in-frame clones, some missing. Counted here are about 120,000 clones, about four fifths occurring once; the ten biggest clones make up 2.5% to 3%. The chain employs TRBV28 and TRBJ2-7; perhaps TRBD1 as D (6 bases). This clonotype was obtained from an older woman in good health and CMV-seropositive. Material: PBMCs. DNA for the CDR3: TGTGCCAGCAGTCTGGACAGAAACTACGAGCAGTACTTC. Translating gives CASSLDRNYEQYF.